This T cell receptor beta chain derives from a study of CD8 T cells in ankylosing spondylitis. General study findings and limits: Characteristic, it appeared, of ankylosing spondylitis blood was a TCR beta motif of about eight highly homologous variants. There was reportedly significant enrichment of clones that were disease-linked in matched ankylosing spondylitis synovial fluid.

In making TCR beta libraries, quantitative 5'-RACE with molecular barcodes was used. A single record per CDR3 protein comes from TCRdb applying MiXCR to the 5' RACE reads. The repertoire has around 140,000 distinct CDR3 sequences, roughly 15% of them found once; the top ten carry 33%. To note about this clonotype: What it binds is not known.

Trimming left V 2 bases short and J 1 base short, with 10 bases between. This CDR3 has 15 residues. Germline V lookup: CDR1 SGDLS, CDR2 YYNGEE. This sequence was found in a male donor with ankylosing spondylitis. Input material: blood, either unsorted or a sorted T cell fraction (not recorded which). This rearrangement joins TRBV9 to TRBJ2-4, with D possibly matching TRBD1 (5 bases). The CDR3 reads CASSVTGSAKNIQYF. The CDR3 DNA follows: TGTGCCAGCAGCGTTACAGGTAGTGCCAAAAACATTCAGTACTTC.